The T cell receptor beta chain under discussion was sequenced for a study of cytomegalovirus exposure and HLA in healthy donors. The study, taken as a whole, reports: HLA alleles showed associations with around 15,000 TCR beta sequences in a later analysis, at a 0.05 false discovery rate. The CMV antigen specificity of a few CMV-associated chains was confirmed through in vitro analysis. Beyond CMV serostatus, there was no information to go on about immune exposure.

Use of 60 Vbeta and 13 Jbeta primers characterized the PCR. Repertoires were generated with immunoSEQ multiplex PCR, while TCRdb's copy carries only in-frame clones and drops some. The table lists approximately 100,000 clones, roughly 70% of them singletons. Comments on this clone: As yet, its antigen is unknown.

Trimming at V came to 5 bases and at J to 6 bases, leaving 9 bases not matched to a gene. CDR1 and CDR2 (germline): LNHDA, SQIVND (reference sequence). The CDR3 is made up of 14 amino acids. The chain recombines TRBV19 with TRBJ2-7; 8 positions agree with TRBD2. Sequencing was carried out using PBMCs. This sequence originates from a male donor in good health and CMV-seronegative. CDR3 region: CASSVDSGTGEQYF. CDR3 in DNA: TGTGCCAGTAGTGTCGATAGCGGGACGGGCGAGCAGTACTTC.